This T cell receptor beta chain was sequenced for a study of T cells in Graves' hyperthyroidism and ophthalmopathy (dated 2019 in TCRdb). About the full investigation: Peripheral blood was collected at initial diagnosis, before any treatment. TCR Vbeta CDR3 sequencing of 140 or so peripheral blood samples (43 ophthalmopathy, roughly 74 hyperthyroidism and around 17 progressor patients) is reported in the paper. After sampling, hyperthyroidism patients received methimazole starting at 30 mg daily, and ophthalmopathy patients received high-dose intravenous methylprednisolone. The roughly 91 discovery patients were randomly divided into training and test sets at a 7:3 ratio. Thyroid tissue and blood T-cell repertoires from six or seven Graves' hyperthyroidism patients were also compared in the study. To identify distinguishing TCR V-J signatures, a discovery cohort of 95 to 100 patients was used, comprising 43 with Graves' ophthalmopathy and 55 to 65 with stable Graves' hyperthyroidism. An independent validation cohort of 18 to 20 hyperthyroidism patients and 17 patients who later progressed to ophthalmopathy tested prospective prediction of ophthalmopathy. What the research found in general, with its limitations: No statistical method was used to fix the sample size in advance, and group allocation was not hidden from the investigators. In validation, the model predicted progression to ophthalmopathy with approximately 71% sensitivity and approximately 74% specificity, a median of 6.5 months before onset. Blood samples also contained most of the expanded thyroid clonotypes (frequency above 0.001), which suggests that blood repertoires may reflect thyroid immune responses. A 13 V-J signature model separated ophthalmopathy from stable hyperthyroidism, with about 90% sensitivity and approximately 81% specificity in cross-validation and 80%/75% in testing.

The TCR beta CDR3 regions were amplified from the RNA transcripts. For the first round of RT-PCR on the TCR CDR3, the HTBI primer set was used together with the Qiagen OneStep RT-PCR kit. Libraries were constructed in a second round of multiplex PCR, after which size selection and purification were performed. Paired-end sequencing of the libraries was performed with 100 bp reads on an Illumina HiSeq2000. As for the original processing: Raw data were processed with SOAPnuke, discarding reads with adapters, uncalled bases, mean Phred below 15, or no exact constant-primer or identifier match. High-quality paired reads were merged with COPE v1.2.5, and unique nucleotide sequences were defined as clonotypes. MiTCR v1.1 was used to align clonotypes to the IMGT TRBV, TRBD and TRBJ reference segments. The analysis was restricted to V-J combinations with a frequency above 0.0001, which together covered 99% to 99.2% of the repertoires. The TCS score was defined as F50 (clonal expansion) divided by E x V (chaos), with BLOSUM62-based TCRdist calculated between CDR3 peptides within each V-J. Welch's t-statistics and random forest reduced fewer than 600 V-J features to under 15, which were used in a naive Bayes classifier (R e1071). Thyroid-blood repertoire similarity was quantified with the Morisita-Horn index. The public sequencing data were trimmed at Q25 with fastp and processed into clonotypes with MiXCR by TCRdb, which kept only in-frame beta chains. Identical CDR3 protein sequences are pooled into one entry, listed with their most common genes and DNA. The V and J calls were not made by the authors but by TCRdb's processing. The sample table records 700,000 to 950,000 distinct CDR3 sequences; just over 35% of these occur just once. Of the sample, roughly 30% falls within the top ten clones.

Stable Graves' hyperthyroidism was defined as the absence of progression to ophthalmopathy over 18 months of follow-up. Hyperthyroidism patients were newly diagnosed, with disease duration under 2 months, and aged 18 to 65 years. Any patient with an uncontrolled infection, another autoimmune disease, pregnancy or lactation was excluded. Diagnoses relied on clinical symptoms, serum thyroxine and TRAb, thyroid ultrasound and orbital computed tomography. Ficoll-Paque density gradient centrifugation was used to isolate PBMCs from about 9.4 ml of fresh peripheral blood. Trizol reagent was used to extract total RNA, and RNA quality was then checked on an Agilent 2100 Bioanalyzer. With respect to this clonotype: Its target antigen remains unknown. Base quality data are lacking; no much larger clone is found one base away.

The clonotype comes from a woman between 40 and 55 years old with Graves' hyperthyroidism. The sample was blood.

The nucleotides are TGTGCCAGCAAAATTCAGACTACTAATGAAAAACTGTTTTTT. Translation gives CASKIQTTNEKLFF. The sequence joins TRBV2 to TRBJ1-4; confidence is insufficient to name the D gene. Relative to germline, V is 7 bases shorter and J is 2 bases shorter, with 11 bases between their ends. From the germline V gene, CDR1 is SNHLY and CDR2 is FYNNEI. The CDR3 holds 14 amino acids from the cysteine to the phenylalanine. The kept DNA is CDR3 alone, 42 bases in frame from the first base.